This TCR beta chain was recovered during a study of regulatory T cells in long-lasting Graves disease. Study-wide results and limits: Authors noted too few samples as a limitation.

The time point denotes: newly diagnosed GD, antithyroid drugs for less than 3 months. RNA isolated from PBMCs was used to make the TCR library. The length of the CDR3 is 14 residues. Germline-derived CDR1 and CDR2 are MNHEY and SMNVEV (reference sequence). V shed 6 bases and J shed 4 bases, with 14 bases lying between them. This clonotype was detected only a few times. The antigen remains undetermined. Relying on iRepertoire HTBI primers and Arm-PCR of CDR3 regions, the team built TCR beta libraries. Via MiXCR, TCRdb re-called the multiplex PCR reads, giving one row per CDR3 protein. The data show about 540,000 distinct CDR3 sequences, 13% seen once. These data are also associated with another study on T cells in Graves' hyperthyroidism and ophthalmopathy. That source reports: Absent ophthalmopathy progression within 18 months defined stable Graves' hyperthyroidism. Hyperthyroidism was newly diagnosed in patients aged 18 to 65 (duration under 2 months).

Source: peripheral blood mononuclear cells (PBMCs), taken at new diagnosis, from a patient treated with antithyroid drugs. This TCR came from a man under 40 with Graves disease. This rearrangement joins TRBV27 to TRBJ2-3, with D perhaps TRBD1 or TRBD2 (6 bases each). The CDR3 DNA reads TGTGCCAGCAGATTCAGGGGAGGAGCAGATACGCAGTATTTT. This translates into CASRFRGGADTQYF.